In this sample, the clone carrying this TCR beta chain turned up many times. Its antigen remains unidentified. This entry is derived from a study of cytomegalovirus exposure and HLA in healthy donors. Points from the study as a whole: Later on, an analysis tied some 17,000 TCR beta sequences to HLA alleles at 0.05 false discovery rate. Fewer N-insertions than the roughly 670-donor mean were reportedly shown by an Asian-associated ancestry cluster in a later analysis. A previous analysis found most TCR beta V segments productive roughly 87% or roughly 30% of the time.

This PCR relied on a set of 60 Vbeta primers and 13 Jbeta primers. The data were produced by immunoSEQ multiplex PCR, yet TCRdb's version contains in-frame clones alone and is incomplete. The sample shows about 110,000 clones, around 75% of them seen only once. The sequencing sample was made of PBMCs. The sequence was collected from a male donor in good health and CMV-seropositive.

The CDR3 loop reads CASSVGTGINQPQHF. CDR3 coding DNA: TGTGCCAGCAGCGTAGGGACAGGGATCAATCAGCCCCAGCATTTT. This chain joins TRBV5-4 and TRBJ1-5, with TRBD1 identical over 9 bases. Germline V gives CDR1 SGHNT, CDR2 YYREEE (reference sequence). The CDR3 loop spans 15 amino acids. V gave up 4 bases and J gave up 3 bases; unmatched junction bases: 5.